These T cell receptor beta chains were read from a single sample in a study of identical twins. TCRdb reprocessed the 5' RACE reads via MiXCR and lists one record per CDR3 protein. The sample carries about 470,000 distinct CDR3 sequences, 20% to 30% recorded once. These data were also reused for a study on T cells expressing NK-cell markers.

Sequenced material: CD4+ T cells sorted from blood. These TCRs come from a woman aged 18-30 years in good health. CDR3s include the opening cysteine and the closing phenylalanine or tryptophan. The D gene is left open where the match is weak. Clone size is stated in some rows and not others, as once, few, many or a class when expanded.

v_gene,j_gene,abundance,d_gene,CDR3aa,CDR3nt
TRBV9,TRBJ2-3,few,TRBD2,CASSVRLATDTQYF,TGTGCCAGCAGCGTCCGACTAGCCACAGATACGCAGTATTTT
TRBV6-5,TRBJ2-3,few,.,CASSYRPLGWGGDTQYF,TGTGCCAGCAGTTACAGACCCCTGGGGTGGGGCGGAGATACGCAGTATTTT
TRBV27,TRBJ2-1,.,TRBD2,CASSPSGRSYNEQFF,TGTGCCAGCAGCCCTAGCGGGAGGTCCTACAATGAGCAGTTCTTC
TRBV15,TRBJ2-1,few,TRBD2,CATSRGGGRAYNEQFF,TGTGCCACCAGCAGAGGGGGCGGGAGGGCCTACAATGAGCAGTTCTTC
TRBV20-1,TRBJ2-5,.,.,CSAEWGETQYF,TGCAGTGCTGAGTGGGGAGAGACCCAGTACTTC
TRBV5-1,TRBJ1-6,.,.,CASRQVVGSPLHF,TGCGCCAGCAGACAGGTCGTGGGTTCACCCCTCCACTTT
TRBV11-2,TRBJ2-2,.,.,CASSSWGTVTGELFF,TGTGCCAGCAGCTCATGGGGGACGGTCACCGGGGAGCTGTTTTTT
TRBV4-2,TRBJ2-2,.,TRBD2,CASSQRAGANTGELFF,TGTGCCAGCAGCCAAAGAGCGGGGGCAAACACCGGGGAGCTGTTTTTT
TRBV5-1,TRBJ2-5,.,.,CASSLTGKAWETQYF,TGCGCCAGCAGCTTAACCGGCAAGGCATGGGAGACCCAGTACTTC
TRBV21-1,TRBJ2-7,few,.,CASSTQDKGKTYEQYF,TGTGCCAGCAGCACCCAGGACAAGGGAAAAACCTACGAGCAGTACTTC
TRBV9,TRBJ2-7,.,.,CASSVDPLGYEQYF,TGTGCCAGCAGCGTAGATCCCCTTGGCTACGAGCAGTACTTC
TRBV9,TRBJ2-3,.,TRBD2,CASSSWTSGAGGDTQYF,TGTGCCAGCAGCTCGTGGACTAGCGGGGCAGGGGGAGATACGCAGTATTTT
TRBV6-2/TRBV6-3,TRBJ2-3,.,TRBD2,CASRPRLAGGRTDTQYF,TGTGCCAGCAGACCGCGACTAGCGGGAGGGAGGACAGATACGCAGTATTTT
TRBV3-1,TRBJ2-2,few,.,CASSQDLRLANTGELFF,TGTGCCAGCAGCCAAGATTTACGCCTCGCGAACACCGGGGAGCTGTTTTTT
TRBV6-2/TRBV6-3,TRBJ2-1,.,.,CASTSAGSLEHEQFF,TGTGCCAGCACCTCAGCAGGCAGCCTGGAACATGAGCAGTTCTTC
TRBV5-5,TRBJ2-3,few,.,CASSLVIGVANTQYF,TGTGCCAGCAGCTTGGTGATAGGGGTTGCGAATACGCAGTATTTT
TRBV15,TRBJ2-2,few,.,CATSRGSTNTGELFF,TGTGCCACCAGCAGAGGGTCCACGAACACCGGGGAGCTGTTTTTT
TRBV20-1,TRBJ2-3,.,.,CSAGAGSRDTQYF,TGCAGTGCGGGGGCGGGATCTAGGGATACGCAGTATTTT
TRBV9,TRBJ2-7,.,.,CASSVDLTPIHEQYF,TGTGCCAGCAGCGTAGACCTCACACCCATCCACGAGCAGTACTTC
TRBV25-1,TRBJ1-1,few,.,CASAGYRDTEAFF,TGTGCCAGCGCTGGTTATAGGGACACTGAAGCTTTCTTT
TRBV3-1,TRBJ2-1,.,TRBD2,CASSQSASSGGYNEQFF,TGTGCCAGCAGCCAAAGTGCCTCTAGCGGGGGCTACAATGAGCAGTTCTTC
TRBV6-6,TRBJ2-5,.,.,CASRRGLQETQYF,TGTGCCAGCAGGCGGGGGCTCCAAGAGACCCAGTACTTC
TRBV18,TRBJ1-2,.,.,CASSLDSSYGYTF,TGTGCCAGCTCACTAGACAGCTCCTATGGCTACACCTTC
TRBV7-2,TRBJ2-7,.,.,CASSLESRAPYEQYF,TGTGCCAGCAGCTTAGAGTCCAGGGCCCCCTACGAGCAGTACTTC
TRBV27,TRBJ1-1,.,.,CASRGRVNTEAFF,TGTGCCAGCAGAGGGAGGGTGAACACTGAAGCTTTCTTT
TRBV20-1,TRBJ1-1,.,.,CSARARTKAFF,TGCAGTGCTAGAGCGAGGACGAAAGCTTTCTTT
TRBV12-3/TRBV12-4,TRBJ2-7,.,.,CASSWGEYEQYF,TGTGCCAGCAGCTGGGGGGAGTACGAGCAGTACTTC